This T cell receptor beta chain was recovered during a study of OX40 agonist ivuxolimab in advanced cancers. Some clones are missing from TCRdb's copy, which holds only in-frame ones; the method was immunoSEQ multiplex PCR. The repertoire includes 69,000 or so clones, more than 80% of them detected once, and roughly 6.5% sits in the top ten. Blood specimens came from baseline, cycle 4 day 1, and cycle 7 day 1. V lost 1 base, J lost 7 bases, and 6 bases stayed unmatched. The CDR3 sequence is 14 residues long. The germline V gene has CDR1 SGHTA and CDR2 FQGNSA. The chain couples TRBV7-2 to TRBJ2-7, with 8 bases fitting TRBD2. The receptor was derived from an adult with an advanced solid tumor such as melanoma, head and neck, liver or kidney cancer. The source material was CD4+ or CD8+ T cells sorted from blood, sampled in a trial of the OX40 agonist ivuxolimab. CDR3 nucleotides: TGTGCCAGCAGCTTAGTCGGGAGGGGGAATGAGCAGTACTTC. It specifies CASSLVGRGNEQYF.